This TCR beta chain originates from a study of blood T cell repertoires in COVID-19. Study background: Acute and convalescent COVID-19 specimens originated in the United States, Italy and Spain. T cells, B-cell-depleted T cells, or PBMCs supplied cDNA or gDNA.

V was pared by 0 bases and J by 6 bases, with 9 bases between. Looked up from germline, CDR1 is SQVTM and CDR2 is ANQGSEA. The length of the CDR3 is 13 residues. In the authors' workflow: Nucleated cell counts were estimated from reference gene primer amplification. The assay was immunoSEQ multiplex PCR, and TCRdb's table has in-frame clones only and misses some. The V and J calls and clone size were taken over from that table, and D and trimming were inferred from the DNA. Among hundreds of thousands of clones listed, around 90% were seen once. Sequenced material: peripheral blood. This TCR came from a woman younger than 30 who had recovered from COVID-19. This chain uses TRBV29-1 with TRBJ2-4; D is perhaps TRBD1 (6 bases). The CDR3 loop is CSVEEGAGNIQYF. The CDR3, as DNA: TGCAGCGTTGAAGAGGGGGCCGGAAACATTCAGTACTTC.